The 10 T cell receptor beta chains listed next were all sequenced from one sample in a study of T cell responses to AZD1222 COVID-19 vaccine. TCRdb's table, derived via immunoSEQ multiplex PCR, lists solely in-frame clones and lacks some. This table holds about 190,000 clones, over 80% found once. The sequenced sample was peripheral blood, obtained on day 0 of MenACWY control vaccination. The receptors were gathered from an adult in good health.

This rearrangement joins TRBV6-6 to TRBJ1-4, with 7 positions matching TRBD1. CDR3 length equals 14 residues. In germline, CDR1 is MNHNY, CDR2 SVGAGI (reference sequence). V lost 5 bases, J lost 3 bases, and 3 bases stayed unmatched. The CDR3 region has the DNA TGTGCCAGCAGTCGACAGGGAGCTAATGAAAAACTGTTTTTT. This encodes CASSRQGANEKLFF.

The chain joins TRBV18 to TRBJ2-7; D is unresolved. There are 14 residues in the CDR3. V was clipped by 4 bases and J by 7 bases, with 17 bases between them. Germline V gene data show CDR1 as KGHSH and CDR2 as LQKENI. DNA for the CDR3: TGTGCCAGCTCACGGGGATCCACCCTGGGGGAGCAGTACTTC. This translates into CASSRGSTLGEQYF. The whole variable domain, remainder taken from reference TRBV18 and TRBJ2-7, is NAGVMQNPRHLVRRRGQEARLRCSPMKGHSHVYWYRQLPEEGLKFMVYLQKENIIDESGMPKERFSAEFPKEGPSILRIQQVVRGDSAAYFCASSRGSTLGEQYFGPGTRLTVT.

CDR3 in DNA: TGTGCCAGCAGCCTCGATTTAGGGGGCGTAAGAACTGAAGCTTTCTTT. This encodes CASSLDLGGVRTEAFF. The genes are TRBV6-2 or TRBV6-3 and TRBJ1-1; 7 bases fit TRBD1. The ends lost 6 bases at V and 5 bases at J; junction bases unmatched: 15. The CDR3 sequence is 16 residues long. Germline-derived CDR1 and CDR2 are MNHEY and SVGEGT.

The chain employs TRBV12-3 or TRBV12-4 and TRBJ1-1; TRBD1 aligns across 11 bases. Losses at the gene ends were 8 bases for V and 6 bases for J; bases not matched to a gene: 2. The CDR3 is 12 amino acids. The CDR3: CASSGQGAEAFF. The CDR3 DNA reads TGTGCCAGCTCGGGACAGGGGGCTGAAGCTTTCTTT.

A single count supports this clone. The chain joins TRBV6-2 or TRBV6-3 to TRBJ2-7; no clear D. With 5 bases removed from V and 6 bases from J, the gap between germline ends came to 8 bases. The length of the CDR3 is 11 residues. Germline loops: CDR1 MNHEY, CDR2 SVGEGT. The DNA of the CDR3 is TGTGCCAGCAGTCATGGGCGCGAGCAGTACTTC. Translating it yields CASSHGREQYF.

The chain combines TRBV20-1 with TRBJ1-4; 9 bases fit TRBD1. The CDR3 extends over 14 amino acids. From germline, CDR1 is DFQATT and CDR2 SNEGSKA (reference sequence). V was clipped by 3 bases and J by 8 bases; unmatched bases: 7. The CDR3 protein is CSASSGTGPEKLFF. In nucleotides, the CDR3 is TGCAGTGCTAGTTCCGGGACAGGGCCCGAAAAACTGTTTTTT.

The chain employs TRBV6-5 and TRBJ2-3; TRBD2 agrees at 8 bases. CDR1 and CDR2 (germline): MNHEY, SVGAGI. With 6 bases clipped from V and 6 bases from J, the junction kept 8 bases outside the gene matches. The CDR3 is 14 residues long. The CDR3 spells CASSPGLEWDTQYF. CDR3 coding DNA: TGTGCCAGCAGCCCGGGACTAGAGTGGGATACGCAGTATTTT.

The gene calls are TRBV7-9 and TRBJ2-1, with 9 bases matching TRBD2. The CDR3 is made up of 13 amino acids. Germline V gene sequence: CDR1 SEHNR, CDR2 FQNEAQ (reference sequence). V trimming: 3 bases; J trimming: 12 bases; junction bases outside the gene matches: 6. CDR3 residues: CASSLGGLAGQFF. The CDR3 region has the DNA TGTGCCAGCAGCTTGGGGGGACTAGCTGGGCAGTTCTTC.

The chain combines TRBV9 with TRBJ2-3; 11 nucleotides match TRBD2. Unmatched junction bases numbered 6, after V lost 4 bases and J lost 5 bases. From germline, CDR1 is SGDLS and CDR2 YYNGEE. The CDR3 is 15 amino acids. The CDR3 protein is CASSPSGGPGDTQYF. The DNA of the CDR3 is TGTGCCAGCAGCCCTAGCGGGGGGCCAGGAGATACGCAGTATTTT.

The genes are TRBV20-1 and TRBJ1-2; D not resolved. The V end was cut by 3 bases, the J end by 4 bases, with 9 bases between. The CDR3 runs 12 residues. The germline V gene has CDR1 DFQATT and CDR2 SNEGSKA (reference sequence). This CDR3 reads CSASHRSYGYTF. The CDR3, as DNA: TGCAGTGCTAGTCACCGGAGCTATGGCTACACCTTC.